This passage covers 21 T cell receptor beta chains from one sample sequenced in a study of blood T cell repertoires in COVID-19. Using immunoSEQ multiplex PCR, the repertoire was profiled, and TCRdb retains in-frame clones only, with some absent. The sample includes 140,000 to 150,000 clones, approximately 80% of them seen just once. The specimen was peripheral blood. All receptors derive from a man in his 60s with active or convalescent COVID-19.

Here the CDR3 reads CSVKPGAEAFF. In DNA, the CDR3 is TGCAGCGTTAAGCCAGGGGCTGAAGCTTTCTTT. The rearrangement joins TRBV29-1 to TRBJ1-1; a possible D gene is TRBD1 (6 bases). V dropped 5 bases and J dropped 6 bases, with 10 bases sitting between them. Germline V CDR1 and CDR2: SQVTM, ANQGSEA. CDR3 length: 11 residues.

This chain links TRBV6-2 or TRBV6-3 with TRBJ2-7; TRBD1 aligns across 7 bases. Germline V gives CDR1 MNHEY, CDR2 SVGEGT. The CDR3 spans 15 residues. Trimming took 2 bases from V and 2 from J; bases not matched to a gene: 6. For the CDR3, the DNA is TGTGCCAGCAGTTACCCAAACAGGGGAGCCTACGAGCAGTACTTC. It is translated as CASSYPNRGAYEQYF.

V usage is TRBV28 and J usage is TRBJ1-2; D gene uncertain. The V end was cut by 5 bases, the J end by 2 bases, with 15 bases between. This CDR3 contains 15 residues. Germline V gene lookup returns CDR1 MDHEN and CDR2 SYDVKM. CDR3 region: CASSPPWRLNYGYTF. The CDR3 bases are TGTGCCAGCAGTCCACCGTGGCGGCTAAACTATGGCTACACCTTC.

This clone has only a few counts. As DNA, the CDR3 is TGTGCCAGCAGCGTAGCGGGACAGGCCTACAATGAGCAGTTCTTC. Its protein product is CASSVAGQAYNEQFF. The chain uses TRBV9 and TRBJ2-1, with TRBD1 identical over 8 bases. CDR3 size: 15 residues. CDR1 is SGDLS, CDR2 YYNGEE, per germline. V was pared by 0 bases and J by 2 bases, with 1 base of the junction left unmatched.

The count of this clone is one. This chain uses TRBV2 with TRBJ2-1; possibly TRBD2 for D (7 bases). Trimming stripped 7 bases from V and 5 bases from J, with 15 bases between. The CDR3 spans 14 residues. CDR1 SNHLY and CDR2 FYNNEI come from the germline V gene. This CDR3 reads CASNAAGHNNEQFF. In DNA, the CDR3 is TGTGCCAGCAATGCAGCGGGACATAACAATGAGCAGTTCTTC.

This chain uses TRBV18 with TRBJ1-3; the D is unclear. The CDR3 is made up of 16 amino acids. V lost 0 bases to trimming and J lost 4 bases, with 13 bases between them. The germline V gene encodes CDR1 KGHSH and CDR2 LQKENI. This chain's CDR3 is CASSPPLAGIGNTIYF. DNA for the CDR3: TGTGCCAGCTCACCACCTCTTGCGGGGATCGGAAACACCATATATTTT.

This clone occurred once. V is TRBV9 and J is TRBJ1-5, with unresolved D. The germline CDR1 and CDR2 sequences are SGDLS and YYNGEE. CDR3 length: 13 amino acids. The V gene lost 3 bases and the J gene lost 0 bases, with 4 bases spanning the gap. Written as DNA, the CDR3 is TGTGCCAGCAGCGGACTTAGCAATCAGCCCCAGCATTTT. Residues: CASSGLSNQPQHF.

V is TRBV6-5 and J is TRBJ1-1, with 11 bases identical to TRBD1. The germline V gene encodes CDR1 MNHEY and CDR2 SVGAGI. Unmatched junction bases numbered 4, after V lost 6 bases and J lost 4 bases. This CDR3 is built from 14 residues. CDR3 DNA sequence: TGTGCCAGCAGGGGGACAGGGGGTTCCACTGAAGCTTTCTTT. Translation gives CASRGTGGSTEAFF.

The chain recombines TRBV19 with TRBJ2-2; TRBD1 matches at 7 bases. The J segment lost 7 bases and the V segment lost 4 bases, leaving 6 bases of the junction unmatched. The germline gives CDR1 LNHDA, CDR2 SQIVND (reference sequence). This CDR3 is built from 14 residues. CDR3 residues: CASSTNRGHGELFF. The CDR3 DNA reads as TGTGCCAGTAGTACGAACAGGGGTCACGGGGAGCTGTTTTTT.

The chain uses TRBV7-7 and TRBJ2-7; a possible D gene is TRBD2 (5 bases). V lost 5 bases, J lost 2 bases, and 13 bases lay in between. CDR3 length: 14 amino acids. Germline V gives CDR1 SSHAT, CDR2 FNYEAQ (reference sequence). The CDR3 is CASSPVPGAYEQYF. DNA of the CDR3: TGTGCCAGCAGCCCTGTCCCCGGGGCCTACGAGCAGTACTTC.

V gene TRBV28 combines with J gene TRBJ2-4; 7 positions agree with TRBD2. V gave up 3 bases and J gave up 4 bases; unmatched junction bases: 6. Germline V gene lookup returns CDR1 MDHEN and CDR2 SYDVKM. The CDR3 is made up of 15 amino acids. The CDR3 protein is CASSLGGDPKNIQYF. The CDR3 DNA is TGTGCCAGCAGTTTGGGGGGGGACCCAAAAAACATTCAGTACTTC.

The chain has TRBV21-1 and TRBJ2-7; the table names TRBD2, a call not compared with the DNA. TRBV21-1 is reported as a pseudogene. The CDR3 loop spans 17 amino acids. CDR3 residues: CASSKKKEGCGAYEQYF. CDR3 in DNA: TGTGCCAGCAGCAAAAAAAAAGAGGGTTGTGGGGCCTACGAGCAGTACTTC.

This clone was seen more than once but under ten times. This chain uses TRBV5-1 with TRBJ1-1; 12 bases agree with TRBD1. Germline V gene lookup returns CDR1 SGHRS and CDR2 YFSETQ. This CDR3 has 17 residues. The V and J ends lost 4 bases and 4 bases, in that order; junction bases with no gene match: 11. CDR3 nucleotide sequence: TGCGCCAGCAGCCTTAGGGGGACAGGGGGCTTAGGCACTGAAGCTTTCTTT. Translating gives CASSLRGTGGLGTEAFF. The full variable domain, with the rest looked up from reference TRBV5-1 and TRBJ1-1, is KAGVTQTPRYLIKTRGQQVTLSCSPISGHRSVSWYQQTPGQGLQFLFEYFSETQRNKGNFPGRFSGRQFSNSRSEMNVSTLELGDSALYLCASSLRGTGGLGTEAFFGQGTRLTVV.

The CDR3 protein is CASSQGLAGQETQYF. In DNA form, the CDR3 reads TGTGCCAGCAGTCAGGGACTAGCGGGACAAGAGACCCAGTACTTC. The chain is built from TRBV6-2 or TRBV6-3 and TRBJ2-5; 13 bases are shared with TRBD2. The CDR3 has 15 residues. V shed 5 bases and J 2 bases; nucleotides not matched to a gene: 2. Germline lookup yields CDR1 MNHEY and CDR2 SVGEGT.

V is TRBV5-5 and J is TRBJ1-3; no firm D call. V was trimmed by 0 bases and J by 0 bases, leaving 13 bases between them. This CDR3 spans 17 amino acids. Germline V gene sequence: CDR1 SGHKS, CDR2 YYEKEE (reference sequence). The CDR3 nucleotides read TGTGCCAGCAGCTTGGTGCGGCATGAGAGCTCTGGAAACACCATATATTTT. This sequence encodes CASSLVRHESSGNTIYF.

This chain joins TRBV5-4 and TRBJ2-2; the match to TRBD1 covers 7 bases. Trimming cost V 5 bases and J 4 bases; bases outside gene matches: 11. The V gene's germline CDR1 is SGHNT and CDR2 YYREEE (reference sequence). This CDR3 has 16 residues. This CDR3 reads CASRRETGVGTGELFF. CDR3 in DNA: TGTGCCAGCAGACGAGAAACAGGGGTTGGCACCGGGGAGCTGTTTTTT.

The V call is TRBV4-3, the J call TRBJ2-5, with D possibly TRBD2 on 7 matching bases. Germline V gives CDR1 LGHNA, CDR2 YSLEER. The CDR3 consists of 16 residues. Trimming pared 3 bases from V and 4 bases from J, leaving 18 bases between. The CDR3 nucleotides are TGCGCCAGCAGCCATAGCGGAGGGGGGGTAGGAGAGACCCAGTACTTC. Its translation: CASSHSGGGVGETQYF.

The gene calls are TRBV11-2 and TRBJ2-3, with 8 nucleotides matching TRBD2. With 2 bases clipped from V and 2 bases from J, the junction kept 6 bases outside the gene matches. Germline V gene lookup returns CDR1 SGHAT and CDR2 FQNNGV. The CDR3 is 16 residues long. The CDR3 region has the DNA TGTGCCAGCAGCTTAAGATTAGCGGGGCCCACAGATACGCAGTATTTT. It is translated as CASSLRLAGPTDTQYF.

The chain joins TRBV4-2 to TRBJ1-2, with TRBD1 as a possible D gene (5 bases). The germline gives CDR1 LGHNA, CDR2 YNFKEQ. The CDR3 totals 16 residues. The V and J ends lost 3 bases and 3 bases respectively, with 17 bases between them. This CDR3 is CASSQGQLRFHYGYTF. The CDR3 DNA is TGTGCCAGCAGCCAGGGGCAGCTGCGGTTCCACTATGGCTACACCTTC.

This sequence joins TRBV5-1 and TRBJ2-3; unclear D gene. V gave up 3 bases and J gave up 0 bases, with 11 bases separating them. Germline V gene lookup returns CDR1 SGHRS and CDR2 YFSETQ. The CDR3 runs to 15 residues. The CDR3 here is CASSSQRGSTDTQYF. In nucleotides, the CDR3 is TGCGCCAGCAGCTCGCAGAGAGGAAGCACAGATACGCAGTATTTT.

The chain joins TRBV7-2 to TRBJ2-1; 8 positions agree with TRBD2. Germline CDR1 SGHTA, CDR2 FQGNSA. With V trimmed by 3 bases and J by 3 bases, 1 base remained unmatched. The CDR3 totals 14 residues. The DNA for the CDR3 is TGTGCCAGCAGCTTTACTAGCGGCTACAATGAGCAGTTCTTC. Its protein product is CASSFTSGYNEQFF.